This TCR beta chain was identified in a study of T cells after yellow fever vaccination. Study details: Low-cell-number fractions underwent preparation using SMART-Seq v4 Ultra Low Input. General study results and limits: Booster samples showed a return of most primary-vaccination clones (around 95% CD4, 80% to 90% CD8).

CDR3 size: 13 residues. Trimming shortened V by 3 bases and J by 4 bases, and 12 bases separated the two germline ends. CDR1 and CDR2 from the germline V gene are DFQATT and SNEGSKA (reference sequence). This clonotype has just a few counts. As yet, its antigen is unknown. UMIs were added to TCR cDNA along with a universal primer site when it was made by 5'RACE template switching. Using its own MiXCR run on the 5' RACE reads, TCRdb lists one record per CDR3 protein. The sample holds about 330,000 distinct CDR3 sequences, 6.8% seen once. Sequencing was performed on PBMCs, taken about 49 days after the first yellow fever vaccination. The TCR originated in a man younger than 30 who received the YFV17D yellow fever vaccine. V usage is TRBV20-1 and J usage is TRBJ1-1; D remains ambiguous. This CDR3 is CSASLTTATEAFF. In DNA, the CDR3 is TGCAGTGCTAGCCTTACAACAGCCACTGAAGCTTTCTTT.